The present T cell receptor (beta chain) was sequenced within a study of blood T cell repertoires in COVID-19. As for the study in general: COVID-19 samples, acute and convalescent, were from the United States, Italy and Spain. The analysed material was cDNA or gDNA that came from T cells, B-cell-depleted T cells, or PBMCs.

CDR1 LGHNA and CDR2 YSLEER come from the germline V gene. The CDR3 is 16 amino acids. V dropped 0 bases and J dropped 5 bases, with 16 bases sitting between them. Original methodology: Amplified reference gene primers provided the basis for estimating nucleated cell counts. Data came from immunoSEQ multiplex PCR; TCRdb stores just in-frame clones and leaves some out. The DNA gave D and trimming, while V, J and clone size come from that table. This table has a few hundred thousand clones, about nine tenths appearing once. This sequence was found in a man between 60 and 70 years old with acute or convalescent COVID-19. Sequencing was performed on peripheral blood. This chain links TRBV4-3 with TRBJ2-5; a weak D match, TRBD1 (5 bases). The CDR3 protein is CASSQEGQGNLETQYF. CDR3 bases: TGCGCCAGCAGCCAAGAAGGGCAGGGAAATTTGGAGACCCAGTACTTC.